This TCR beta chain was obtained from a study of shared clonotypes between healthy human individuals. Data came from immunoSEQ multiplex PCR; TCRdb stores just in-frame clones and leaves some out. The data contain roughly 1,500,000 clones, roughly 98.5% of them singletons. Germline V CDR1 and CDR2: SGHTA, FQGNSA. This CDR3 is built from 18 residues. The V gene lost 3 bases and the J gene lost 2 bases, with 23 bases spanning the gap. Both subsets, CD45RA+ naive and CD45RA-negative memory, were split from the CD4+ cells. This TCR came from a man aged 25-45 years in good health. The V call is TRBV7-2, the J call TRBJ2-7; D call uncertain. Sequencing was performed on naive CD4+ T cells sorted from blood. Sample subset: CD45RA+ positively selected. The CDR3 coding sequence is TGTGCCAGCAGCTTGAACCCGGGTGCCCAAACCGATACCTACGAGCAGTACTTC. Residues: CASSLNPGAQTDTYEQYF.